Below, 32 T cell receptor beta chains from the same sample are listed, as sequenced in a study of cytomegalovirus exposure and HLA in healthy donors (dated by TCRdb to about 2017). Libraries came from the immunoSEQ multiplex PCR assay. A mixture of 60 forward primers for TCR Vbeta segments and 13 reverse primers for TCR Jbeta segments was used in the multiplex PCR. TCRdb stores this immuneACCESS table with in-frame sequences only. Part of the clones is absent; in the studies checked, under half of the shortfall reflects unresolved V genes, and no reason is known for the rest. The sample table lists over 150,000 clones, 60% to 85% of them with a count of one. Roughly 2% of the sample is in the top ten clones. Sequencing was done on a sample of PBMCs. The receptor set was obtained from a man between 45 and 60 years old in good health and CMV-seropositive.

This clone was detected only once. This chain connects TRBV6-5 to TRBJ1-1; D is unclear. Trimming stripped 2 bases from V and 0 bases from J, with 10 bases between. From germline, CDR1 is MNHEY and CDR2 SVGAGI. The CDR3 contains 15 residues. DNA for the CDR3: TGTGCCAGCAGTTACGACGGGAATATGAACACTGAAGCTTTCTTT. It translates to CASSYDGNMNTEAFF.

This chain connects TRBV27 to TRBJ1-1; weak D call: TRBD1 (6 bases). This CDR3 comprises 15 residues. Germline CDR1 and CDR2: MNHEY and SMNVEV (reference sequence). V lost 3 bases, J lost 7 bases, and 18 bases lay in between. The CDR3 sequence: CASSFGRGISNEAFF. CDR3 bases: TGTGCCAGCAGTTTTGGCAGGGGTATTTCGAATGAAGCTTTCTTT.

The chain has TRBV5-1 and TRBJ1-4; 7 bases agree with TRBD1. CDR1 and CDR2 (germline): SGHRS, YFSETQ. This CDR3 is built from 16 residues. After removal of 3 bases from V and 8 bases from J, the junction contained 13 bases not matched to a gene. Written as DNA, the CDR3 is TGCGCCAGCAGCTCTGGGCAGACAGGGCTGAACGAAAAACTGTTTTTT. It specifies CASSSGQTGLNEKLFF.

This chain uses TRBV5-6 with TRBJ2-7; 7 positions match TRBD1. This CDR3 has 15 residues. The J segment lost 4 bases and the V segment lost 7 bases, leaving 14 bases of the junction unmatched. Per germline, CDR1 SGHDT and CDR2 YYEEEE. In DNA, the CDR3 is TGTGCCAGCGTTTGGACTCGACAGGGTCATTACGAGCAGTACTTC. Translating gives CASVWTRQGHYEQYF. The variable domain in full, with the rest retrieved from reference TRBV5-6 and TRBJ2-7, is DAGVTQSPTHLIKTRGQQVTLRCSPKSGHDTVSWYQQALGQGPQFIFQYYEEEERQRGNFPDRFSGHQFPNYSSELNVNALLLGDSALYLCASVWTRQGHYEQYFGPGTRLTVT.

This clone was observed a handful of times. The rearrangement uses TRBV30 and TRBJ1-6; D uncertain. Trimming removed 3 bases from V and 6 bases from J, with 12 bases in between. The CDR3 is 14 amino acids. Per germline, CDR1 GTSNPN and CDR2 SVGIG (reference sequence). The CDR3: CAWSEKSGNSPLHF. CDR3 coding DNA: TGTGCCTGGAGCGAAAAATCGGGTAATTCACCCCTCCACTTT.

The DNA of the CDR3 is TGTGCCAGCAGCGCCCGAGGGGACAGCTCTGGAAACACCATATATTTT. It translates to CASSARGDSSGNTIYF. The chain links TRBV9 to TRBJ1-3; 7 bases fit TRBD1. Looked up from germline, CDR1 is SGDLS and CDR2 is YYNGEE. The CDR3 loop spans 16 amino acids. The ends lost 3 bases at V and 0 bases at J; junction bases unmatched: 6.

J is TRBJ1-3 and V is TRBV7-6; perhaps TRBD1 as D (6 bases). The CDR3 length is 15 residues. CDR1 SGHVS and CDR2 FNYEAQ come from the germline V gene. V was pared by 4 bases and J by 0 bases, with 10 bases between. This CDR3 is CASSSAGASGNTIYF. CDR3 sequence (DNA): TGTGCCAGCAGCTCCGCAGGGGCCTCTGGAAACACCATATATTTT.

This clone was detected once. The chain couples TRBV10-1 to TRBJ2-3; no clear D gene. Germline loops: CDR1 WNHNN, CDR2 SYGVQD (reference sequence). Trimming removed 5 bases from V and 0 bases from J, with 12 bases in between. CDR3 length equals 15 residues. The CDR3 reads CASSSSLSSTDTQYF. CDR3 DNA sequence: TGCGCCAGCAGTAGCTCACTTTCTAGCACAGATACGCAGTATTTT.

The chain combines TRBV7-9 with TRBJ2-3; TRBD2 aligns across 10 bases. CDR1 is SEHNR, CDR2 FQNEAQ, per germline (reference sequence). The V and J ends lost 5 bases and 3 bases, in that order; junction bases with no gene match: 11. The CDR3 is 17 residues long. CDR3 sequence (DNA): TGTGCCAGCAGCCAGCGGGGGGGCGTTTCGGGAACAGATACGCAGTATTTT. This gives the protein CASSQRGGVSGTDTQYF.

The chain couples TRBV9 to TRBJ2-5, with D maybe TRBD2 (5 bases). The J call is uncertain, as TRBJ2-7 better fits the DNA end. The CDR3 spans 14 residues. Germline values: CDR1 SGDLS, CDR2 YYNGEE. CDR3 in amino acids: CASSVERSSYEQYF. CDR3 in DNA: TGTGCCAGCAGCGTAGAGCGGAGCTCCTACGAGCAGTACTTC.

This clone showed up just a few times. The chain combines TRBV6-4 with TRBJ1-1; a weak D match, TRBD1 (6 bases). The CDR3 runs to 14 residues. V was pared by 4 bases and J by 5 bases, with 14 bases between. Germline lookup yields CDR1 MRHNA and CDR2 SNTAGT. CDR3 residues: CASSAGGAPTEAFF. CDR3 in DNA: TGTGCCAGCAGTGCCGGGGGGGCGCCGACTGAAGCTTTCTTT.

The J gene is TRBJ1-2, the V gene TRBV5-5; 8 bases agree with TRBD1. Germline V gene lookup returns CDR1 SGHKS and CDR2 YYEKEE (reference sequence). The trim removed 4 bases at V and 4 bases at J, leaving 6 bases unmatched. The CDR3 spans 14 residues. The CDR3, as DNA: TGTGCCAGCAGCAGCTTACAGGGGGTCTATGGCTACACCTTC. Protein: CASSSLQGVYGYTF.

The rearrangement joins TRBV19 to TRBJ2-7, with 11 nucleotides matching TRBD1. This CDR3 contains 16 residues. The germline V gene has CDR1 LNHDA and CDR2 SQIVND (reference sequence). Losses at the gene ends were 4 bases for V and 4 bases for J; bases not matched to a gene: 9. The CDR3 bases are TGTGCCAGTAGTAACCTCCGGACAGGGGGCAGATACGAGCAGTACTTC. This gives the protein CASSNLRTGGRYEQYF.

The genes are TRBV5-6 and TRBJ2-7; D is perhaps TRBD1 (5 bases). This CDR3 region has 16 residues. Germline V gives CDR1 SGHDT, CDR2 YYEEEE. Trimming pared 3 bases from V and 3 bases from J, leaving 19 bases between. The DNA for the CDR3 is TGTGCCAGCAGCTCACCCAACCGGCAGGGTGGCTACGAGCAGTACTTC. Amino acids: CASSSPNRQGGYEQYF.

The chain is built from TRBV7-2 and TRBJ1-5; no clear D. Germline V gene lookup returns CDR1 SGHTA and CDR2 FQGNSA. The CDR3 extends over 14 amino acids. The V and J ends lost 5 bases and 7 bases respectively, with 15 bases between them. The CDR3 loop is CASSAVLSGQPQHF. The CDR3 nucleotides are TGTGCCAGCAGCGCTGTCCTCAGTGGCCAGCCCCAGCATTTT. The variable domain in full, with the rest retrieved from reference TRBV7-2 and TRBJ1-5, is GAGVSQSPSNKVTEKGKDVELRCDPISGHTALYWYRQSLGQGLEFLIYFQGNSAPDKSGLPSDRFSAERTGGSVSTLTIQRTQQEDSAVYLCASSAVLSGQPQHFGDGTRLSIL.

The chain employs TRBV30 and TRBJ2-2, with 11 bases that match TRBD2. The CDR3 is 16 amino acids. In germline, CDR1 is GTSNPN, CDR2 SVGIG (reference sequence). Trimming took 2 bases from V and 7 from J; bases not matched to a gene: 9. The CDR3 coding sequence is TGTGCCTGGAGTACCTTCTTGACTAGCGGGAACGGGGAGCTGTTTTTT. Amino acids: CAWSTFLTSGNGELFF.

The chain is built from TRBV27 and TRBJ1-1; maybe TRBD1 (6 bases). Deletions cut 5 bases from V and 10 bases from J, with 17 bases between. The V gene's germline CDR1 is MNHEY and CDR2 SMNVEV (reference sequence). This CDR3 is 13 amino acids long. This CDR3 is CASSPPRGRGAFF. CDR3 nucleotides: TGTGCCAGCAGTCCCCCCAGGGGCCGAGGAGCTTTCTTT.

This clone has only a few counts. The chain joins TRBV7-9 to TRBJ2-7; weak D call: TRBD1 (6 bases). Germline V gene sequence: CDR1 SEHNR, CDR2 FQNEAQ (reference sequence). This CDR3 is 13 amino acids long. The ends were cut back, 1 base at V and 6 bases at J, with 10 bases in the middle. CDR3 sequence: CASSLVGGSEQYF. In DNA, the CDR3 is TGTGCCAGCAGCTTAGTTGGGGGCTCCGAGCAGTACTTC. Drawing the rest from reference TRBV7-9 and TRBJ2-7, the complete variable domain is DTGVSQNPRHKITKRGQNVTFRCDPISEHNRLYWYRQTLGQGPEFLTYFQNEAQLEKSRLLSDRFSAERPKGSFSTLEIQRTEQGDSAMYLCASSLVGGSEQYFGPGTRLTVT.

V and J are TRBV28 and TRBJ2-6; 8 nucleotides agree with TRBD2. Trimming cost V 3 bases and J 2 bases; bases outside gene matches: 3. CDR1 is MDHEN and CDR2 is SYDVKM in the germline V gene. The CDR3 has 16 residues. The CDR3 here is CASSFSGVPGANVLTF. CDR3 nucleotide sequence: TGTGCCAGCAGTTTTAGCGGGGTCCCTGGGGCCAACGTCCTGACTTTC.

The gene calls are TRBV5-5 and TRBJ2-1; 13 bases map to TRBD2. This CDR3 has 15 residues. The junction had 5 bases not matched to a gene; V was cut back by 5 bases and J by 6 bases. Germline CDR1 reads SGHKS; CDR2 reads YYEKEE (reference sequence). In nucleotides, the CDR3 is TGTGCCAGCAGTCGAACTAGCGGGGGGGTCAATGAGCAGTTCTTC. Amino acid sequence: CASSRTSGGVNEQFF.

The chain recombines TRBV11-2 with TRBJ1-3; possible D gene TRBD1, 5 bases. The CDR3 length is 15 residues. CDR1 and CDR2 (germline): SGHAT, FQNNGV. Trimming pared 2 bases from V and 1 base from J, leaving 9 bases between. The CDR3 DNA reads TGTGCCAGCAGCTTATCCAGGGCTTCTGGAAACACCATATATTTT. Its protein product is CASSLSRASGNTIYF.

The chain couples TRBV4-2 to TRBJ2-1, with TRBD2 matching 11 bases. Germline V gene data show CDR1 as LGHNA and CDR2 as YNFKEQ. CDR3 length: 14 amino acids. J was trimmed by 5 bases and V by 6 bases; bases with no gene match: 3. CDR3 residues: CASRLSGGDNEQFF. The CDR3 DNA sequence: TGTGCCAGCAGGCTTAGCGGGGGGGACAATGAGCAGTTCTTC.

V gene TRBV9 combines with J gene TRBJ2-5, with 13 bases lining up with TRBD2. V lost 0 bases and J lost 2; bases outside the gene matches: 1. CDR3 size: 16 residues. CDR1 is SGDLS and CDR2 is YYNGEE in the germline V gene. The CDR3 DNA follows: TGTGCCAGCAGCGTAGCGACTAGCGGGGGGCAAGAGACCCAGTACTTC. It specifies CASSVATSGGQETQYF.

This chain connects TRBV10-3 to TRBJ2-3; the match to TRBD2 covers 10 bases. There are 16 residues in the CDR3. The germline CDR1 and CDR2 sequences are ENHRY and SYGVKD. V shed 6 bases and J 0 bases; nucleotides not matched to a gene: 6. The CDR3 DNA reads TGTGCCATCAGCAAAGGACTAGCGGAAAGCACAGATACGCAGTATTTT. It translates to CAISKGLAESTDTQYF.

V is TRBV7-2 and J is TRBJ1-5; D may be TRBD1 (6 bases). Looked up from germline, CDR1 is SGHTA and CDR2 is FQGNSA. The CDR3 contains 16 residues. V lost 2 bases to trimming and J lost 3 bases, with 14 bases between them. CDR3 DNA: TGTGCCAGCAGCTTAATGGCAGGGGCTATCAATCAGCCCCAGCATTTT. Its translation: CASSLMAGAINQPQHF.

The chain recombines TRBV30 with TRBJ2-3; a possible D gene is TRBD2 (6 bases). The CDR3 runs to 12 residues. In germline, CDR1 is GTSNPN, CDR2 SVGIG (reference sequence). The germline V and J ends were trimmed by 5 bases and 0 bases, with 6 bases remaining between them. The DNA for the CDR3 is TGTGCCTGGGGGACTAGCACAGATACGCAGTATTTT. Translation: CAWGTSTDTQYF.

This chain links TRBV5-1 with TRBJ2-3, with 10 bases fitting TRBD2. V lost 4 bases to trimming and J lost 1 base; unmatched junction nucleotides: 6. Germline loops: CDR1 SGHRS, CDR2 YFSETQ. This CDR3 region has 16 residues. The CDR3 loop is CASSPSSGGRTDTQYF. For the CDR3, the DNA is TGCGCCAGCAGCCCTTCTAGCGGGGGCCGCACAGATACGCAGTATTTT.

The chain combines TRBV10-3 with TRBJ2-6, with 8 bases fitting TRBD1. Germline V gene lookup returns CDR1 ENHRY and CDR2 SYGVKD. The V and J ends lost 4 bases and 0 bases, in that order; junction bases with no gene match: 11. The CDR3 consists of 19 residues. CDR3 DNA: TGTGCCATCAGTGCCCAGGACAGGGCACCCGGCTCTGGGGCCAACGTCCTGACTTTC. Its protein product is CAISAQDRAPGSGANVLTF.

The CDR3 protein is CSVTTGGDRYTQYF. The CDR3 DNA reads TGCAGCGTTACGACAGGGGGCGATCGTTATACGCAGTATTTT. This sequence joins TRBV29-1 and TRBJ2-3; TRBD1 aligns across 10 bases. CDR3 length: 14 amino acids. Germline lookup yields CDR1 SQVTM and CDR2 ANQGSEA. Trimming removed 5 bases from V and 7 bases from J; junction bases left unmatched: 9.

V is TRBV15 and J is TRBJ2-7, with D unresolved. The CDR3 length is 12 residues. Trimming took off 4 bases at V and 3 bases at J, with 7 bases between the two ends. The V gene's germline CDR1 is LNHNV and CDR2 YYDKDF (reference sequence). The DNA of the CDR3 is TGTGCCACCAGCAAAGATAACTACGAGCAGTACTTC. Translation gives CATSKDNYEQYF.

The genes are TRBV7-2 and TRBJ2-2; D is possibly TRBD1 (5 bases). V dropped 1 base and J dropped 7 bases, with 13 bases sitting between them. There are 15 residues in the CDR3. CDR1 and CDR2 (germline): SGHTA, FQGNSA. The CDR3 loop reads CASSLEGSRLGELFF. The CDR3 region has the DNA TGTGCCAGCAGCTTAGAGGGGTCGAGGCTCGGGGAGCTGTTTTTT.

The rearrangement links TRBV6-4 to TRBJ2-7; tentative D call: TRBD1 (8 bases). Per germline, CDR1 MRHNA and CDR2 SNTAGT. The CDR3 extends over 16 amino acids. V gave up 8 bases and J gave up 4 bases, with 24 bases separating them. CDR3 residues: CASLKDRGGEFYEQYF. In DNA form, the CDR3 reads TGTGCCAGCCTAAAAGACAGGGGAGGGGAATTTTACGAGCAGTACTTC.